This passage covers 15 T cell receptor beta chains from one sample sequenced in a study of T cell changes during pregnancy in multiple sclerosis. The data were produced by immunoSEQ multiplex PCR, yet TCRdb's version contains in-frame clones alone and is incomplete. Among 11,000 or so clones listed, roughly 94% were seen once. Specimen: CD4+ T cells from peripheral blood mononuclear cells, collected before pregnancy. The receptors here all came from a female donor with multiple sclerosis, enrolled in a pregnancy study.

The chain joins TRBV2 to TRBJ1-1; D is uncertain. The CDR3 length is 11 residues. Germline V gene lookup returns CDR1 SNHLY and CDR2 FYNNEI. Between the trimmed V and J ends, which lost 7 bases and 7 bases, there was a span of 10 bases. The CDR3, as DNA: TGTGCCAGCAAATCCCTGTTTGAAGCTTTCTTT. Translating gives CASKSLFEAFF.

The CDR3 DNA follows: TGTGCCAGCAGGCGGGGCCAATATAGCAATCAGCCCCAGCATTTT. Residues: CASRRGQYSNQPQHF. The V and J genes are TRBV6-5 and TRBJ1-5; TRBD1 is a possible D gene (5 bases). Germline loops: CDR1 MNHEY, CDR2 SVGAGI. This CDR3 is built from 15 residues. Trimming took 6 bases from V and 0 from J, leaving 12 bases between them.

This rearrangement joins TRBV2 to TRBJ1-3; 7 nucleotides match TRBD1. The ends lost 6 bases at V and 4 bases at J; junction bases unmatched: 3. CDR3 length: 13 amino acids. In germline, CDR1 is SNHLY, CDR2 FYNNEI. Written as DNA, the CDR3 is TGTGCCAGCAGAGACAGGGCGGGAAACACCATATATTTT. Translation gives CASRDRAGNTIYF.

The chain has TRBV2 and TRBJ2-7, with D perhaps TRBD2 (5 bases). CDR1 is SNHLY and CDR2 is FYNNEI in the germline V gene. Trimming stripped 7 bases from V and 3 bases from J, with 22 bases between. This CDR3 comprises 16 residues. The CDR3, as DNA: TGTGCCAGCACCCCTTCCCTCGGAGGACGTCTCTACGAGCAGTACTTC. It encodes CASTPSLGGRLYEQYF.

This chain connects TRBV2 to TRBJ2-7; 9 positions match TRBD2. Looked up from germline, CDR1 is SNHLY and CDR2 is FYNNEI. This CDR3 region has 14 residues. With V trimmed by 4 bases and J by 7 bases, 8 bases remained unmatched. In DNA, the CDR3 is TGTGCCAGCAGTGGATTGGCGGGGGGGCTTGAGCAGTACTTC. This gives the protein CASSGLAGGLEQYF.

J is TRBJ2-2 and V is TRBV5-1, with a tentative D call TRBD1 (5 bases). V lost 0 bases to trimming and J lost 6 bases, with 12 bases between them. Germline CDR1 SGHRS, CDR2 YFSETQ. The CDR3 contains 15 residues. The CDR3 region has the DNA TGCGCCAGCAGCTTGGCCGTGGGGCCGTCCGGGGAGCTGTTTTTT. It specifies CASSLAVGPSGELFF.

The V and J genes are TRBV5-1 and TRBJ1-2; no firm D call. The CDR3 covers 15 residues. V was shortened by 2 bases and J by 0 bases, with 11 bases between the two germline ends. The germline CDR1 and CDR2 sequences are SGHRS and YFSETQ. The CDR3 loop reads CASSFGQATNYGYTF. CDR3 sequence (DNA): TGCGCCAGCAGCTTTGGCCAGGCTACTAACTATGGCTACACCTTC.

The chain has TRBV6-6 and TRBJ1-2, with 11 bases that match TRBD1. The junction had 3 bases not matched to a gene; V was cut back by 7 bases and J by 8 bases. The CDR3 length is 12 residues. Germline loops: CDR1 MNHNY, CDR2 SVGAGI (reference sequence). This CDR3 reads CASKDRGHGYTF. In nucleotides, the CDR3 is TGTGCCAGCAAGGACAGGGGGCACGGCTACACCTTC.

The V and J genes are TRBV9 and TRBJ1-1; 7 nucleotides agree with TRBD1. The junction had 4 bases not matched to a gene; V was cut back by 3 bases and J by 2 bases. Germline loops: CDR1 SGDLS, CDR2 YYNGEE. The CDR3 is 14 amino acids. CDR3 nucleotide sequence: TGTGCCAGCAGCGGGAGGGACAGTAACACTGAAGCTTTCTTT. It encodes CASSGRDSNTEAFF.

The chain joins TRBV6-1 to TRBJ1-5; 10 nucleotides match TRBD1. The germline V gene has CDR1 MNHNS and CDR2 SASEGT. The length of the CDR3 is 15 residues. V shed 6 bases, J shed 6 bases, and the junction held 8 bases outside the gene matches. Here the CDR3 reads CASSDRGQGTQPQHF. The CDR3 DNA is TGTGCCAGCAGCGACAGGGGGCAGGGTACTCAGCCCCAGCATTTT.

A few counts support this clone. The V and J genes are TRBV6-5 and TRBJ1-5; TRBD1 is a possible D gene (6 bases). The V end was cut by 8 bases, the J end by 0 bases, with 8 bases between. The CDR3 contains 13 residues. In germline, CDR1 is MNHEY, CDR2 SVGAGI. The CDR3 sequence: CASRQVSNQPQHF. CDR3 coding DNA: TGTGCCAGCCGACAGGTTAGCAATCAGCCCCAGCATTTT.

This clone was seen only once. The V call is TRBV7-2, the J call TRBJ1-3; tentatively, D is TRBD1 (6 bases). The germline V gene has CDR1 SGHTA and CDR2 FQGNSA. V was shortened by 2 bases and J by 4 bases, with 12 bases between the two germline ends. The CDR3 contains 15 residues. CDR3 sequence: CASSLTAGAGNTIYF. Written as DNA, the CDR3 is TGTGCCAGCAGCTTAACCGCGGGGGCGGGAAACACCATATATTTT.

The chain carries TRBV13 and TRBJ2-5, with TRBD2 identical over 11 bases. Germline values: CDR1 PRHDT, CDR2 FYEKMQ (reference sequence). This CDR3 spans 19 amino acids. V shed 0 bases and J 1 base; nucleotides not matched to a gene: 10. The CDR3 loop reads CASSLGLAGEHNIQETQYF. As DNA, the CDR3 is TGTGCCAGCAGCTTAGGACTAGCGGGGGAGCATAATATCCAAGAGACCCAGTACTTC.

The CDR3 loop reads CASSPRRTGTYEQYF. The CDR3 DNA reads TGTGCCAGCTCACCACGCCGGACAGGCACCTACGAGCAGTACTTC. The chain couples TRBV18 to TRBJ2-7, with TRBD1 matching 7 bases. With 1 base clipped from V and 2 bases from J, the junction kept 5 bases outside the gene matches. Per the germline V gene, CDR1 is KGHSH and CDR2 is LQKENI. The CDR3 consists of 15 residues. Drawing the rest from reference TRBV18 and TRBJ2-7, the complete variable domain is NAGVMQNPRHLVRRRGQEARLRCSPMKGHSHVYWYRQLPEEGLKFMVYLQKENIIDESGMPKERFSAEFPKEGPSILRIQQVVRGDSAAYFCASSPRRTGTYEQYFGPGTRLTVT.

This chain joins TRBV10-3 and TRBJ1-2; D may be TRBD1 (6 bases). Germline CDR1 reads ENHRY; CDR2 reads SYGVKD. V dropped 3 bases and J dropped 6 bases, with 11 bases sitting between them. CDR3 size: 13 residues. The CDR3 DNA follows: TGTGCCATCAGTGACAGTACAGGGAATGGCTACACCTTC. Protein sequence: CAISDSTGNGYTF.